The 20 T cell receptor beta chains below come from one sample, sequenced in a study of blood T cell repertoires in COVID-19. Profiled with immunoSEQ multiplex PCR; TCRdb holds only in-frame clones, not every one. Of about 130,000 clones listed, roughly 88% are singletons. The sample taken for sequencing was peripheral blood. These receptors came from a woman aged 80 or over with acute or convalescent COVID-19.

The chain links TRBV6-5 to TRBJ1-2; D remains ambiguous. CDR1 and CDR2 (germline): MNHEY, SVGAGI. Trimming pared 8 bases from V and 1 base from J, leaving 11 bases between. The CDR3 totals 13 residues. The CDR3 coding sequence is TGTGCCAGCTCTATGGGAGGTAACTATGGCTACACCTTC. This gives the protein CASSMGGNYGYTF.

J is TRBJ1-2 and V is TRBV5-6; 12 bases agree with TRBD1. The CDR3 spans 15 residues. Trimming took 0 bases from V and 7 from J; bases not matched to a gene: 4. Germline assignment: CDR1 SGHDT and CDR2 YYEEEE. CDR3 sequence: CASSLVGTGGFGYTF. The DNA of the CDR3 is TGTGCCAGCAGCTTGGTCGGGACAGGGGGCTTTGGCTACACCTTC.

This chain joins TRBV19 and TRBJ1-1; 8 positions agree with TRBD1. With 4 bases clipped from V and 7 bases from J, the junction kept 14 bases outside the gene matches. Germline CDR1 LNHDA, CDR2 SQIVND (reference sequence). This CDR3 is built from 16 residues. The DNA of the CDR3 is TGTGCCAGTAGTACCCACGAGGCCGGGACAGGAGGTGAAGCTTTCTTT. This codes for CASSTHEAGTGGEAFF.

This clone was recorded a few times. The CDR3 DNA sequence: TGTGCCAGTAGCCCTCAGGGTCTCTCTGGAAACACCATATATTTT. As protein: CASSPQGLSGNTIYF. The chain employs TRBV19 and TRBJ1-3; a weak D match, TRBD1 (5 bases). CDR3 length: 15 residues. Trimming cost V 6 bases and J 0 bases, with 12 bases left between them. The germline CDR1 and CDR2 sequences are LNHDA and SQIVND (reference sequence).

The chain joins TRBV19 to TRBJ2-5; 7 bases agree with TRBD1. V was clipped by 4 bases and J by 3 bases; unmatched bases: 2. Germline V gene data show CDR1 as LNHDA and CDR2 as SQIVND (reference sequence). The CDR3 extends over 13 amino acids. CDR3 residues: CASSKGAEETQYF. Here the CDR3 DNA reads TGTGCCAGTAGTAAGGGGGCGGAAGAGACCCAGTACTTC.

V and J are TRBV7-8 and TRBJ2-2; the D is unclear. The CDR3 runs 14 residues. CDR1 is SGHVS and CDR2 is FQNEAQ in the germline V gene. Trimming removed 5 bases at V and 4 bases at J, with 11 bases between. CDR3 protein: CASSEIVRTGELFF. In nucleotides, the CDR3 is TGTGCCAGCAGCGAAATAGTACGCACCGGGGAGCTGTTTTTT.

V gene TRBV19 combines with J gene TRBJ2-6; TRBD2 is a possible D gene (5 bases). From germline, CDR1 is LNHDA and CDR2 SQIVND (reference sequence). The CDR3 covers 16 residues. The V end was cut by 7 bases, the J end by 4 bases, with 17 bases between. The CDR3 sequence is CASNSRGESGANVLTF. For the CDR3, the DNA is TGTGCCAGTAATTCCCGGGGAGAGTCCGGGGCCAACGTCCTGACTTTC.

The chain employs TRBV9 and TRBJ2-5, with D possibly being TRBD2 (6 bases). Trimming stripped 3 bases from V and 2 bases from J, with 8 bases between. From germline, CDR1 is SGDLS and CDR2 YYNGEE. This CDR3 is built from 13 residues. CDR3 coding DNA: TGTGCCAGCAGCGAGGGACTGCAAGAGACCCAGTACTTC. This sequence encodes CASSEGLQETQYF.

This chain connects TRBV4-1 to TRBJ2-5, with TRBD2 identical over 7 bases. Germline V gene lookup returns CDR1 MGHRA and CDR2 YSYEKL. Unmatched junction bases numbered 5, after V lost 1 base and J lost 6 bases. The CDR3 runs 14 residues. CDR3 nucleotide sequence: TGCGCCAGCAGCCAAGCTGGGGGGGGAAAGACCCAGTACTTC. This translates into CASSQAGGGKTQYF.

J is TRBJ2-3 and V is TRBV28; 10 bases align to TRBD2. The CDR3 runs to 15 residues. The ends lost 6 bases at V and 3 bases at J; junction bases unmatched: 6. From germline, CDR1 is MDHEN and CDR2 SYDVKM. CDR3 sequence: CASSLTSGTTDTQYF. The CDR3 DNA reads as TGTGCCAGCAGCCTAACTAGCGGGACGACAGATACGCAGTATTTT.

The count of this clone is one. The chain recombines TRBV5-8 with TRBJ1-2; 7 bases are a match to TRBD1. Looked up from germline, CDR1 is SGHTS and CDR2 is YDEGEE. V trimming: 1 base; J trimming: 8 bases; junction bases outside the gene matches: 14. The CDR3 has 16 amino acids. CDR3 sequence: CASSLWMGDSRNGYTF. The DNA of the CDR3 is TGTGCCAGCAGCTTGTGGATGGGGGACAGTCGTAACGGCTACACCTTC.

This clone appeared a single time. The chain links TRBV5-5 to TRBJ1-1, with D perhaps matching TRBD1 (5 bases). The CDR3 totals 12 residues. Germline loops: CDR1 SGHKS, CDR2 YYEKEE (reference sequence). The germline V and J ends were trimmed by 4 bases and 6 bases, with 10 bases remaining between them. The CDR3 DNA reads TGTGCCAGCAGCAGGGGTCTAGCTGAAGCTTTCTTT. This gives the protein CASSRGLAEAFF.

This sequence joins TRBV6-2 or TRBV6-3 and TRBJ2-1; 9 positions match TRBD2. Unmatched junction bases numbered 6, after V lost 6 bases and J lost 3 bases. Germline CDR1 reads MNHEY; CDR2 reads SVGEGT. The CDR3 covers 15 residues. The DNA of the CDR3 is TGTGCCAGCAGCCCCCAGCGGGGGGTCTACAATGAGCAGTTCTTC. Residues: CASSPQRGVYNEQFF.

V is TRBV7-3 and J is TRBJ2-3; 14 bases map to TRBD2. This CDR3 contains 18 residues. The trim removed 5 bases at V and 4 bases at J, leaving 11 bases unmatched. The germline gives CDR1 SGHTA, CDR2 FQGTGA. CDR3 sequence: CASSVFPGLAGVADTQYF. CDR3 DNA: TGTGCCAGCAGCGTGTTTCCGGGACTAGCGGGGGTTGCAGATACGCAGTATTTT.

On this clone itself: In the same sample, other DNA sequences code for this CDR3. V usage is TRBV5-6 and J usage is TRBJ2-2; D unclear. Germline loops: CDR1 SGHDT, CDR2 YYEEEE. V lost 0 bases, J lost 1 base, and 4 bases lay in between. The CDR3 has 14 residues. CDR3 coding DNA: TGTGCCAGCAGCTTGGGTCAGAACACCGGGGAGCTGTTTTTT. Encoded protein: CASSLGQNTGELFF.

Only one count was recorded for this clone. The chain has TRBV6-5 and TRBJ2-1, with a weak D call TRBD2 (6 bases). The CDR3 has 12 residues. Looked up from germline, CDR1 is MNHEY and CDR2 is SVGAGI. Trimming took 2 bases from V and 9 from J, leaving 8 bases between them. CDR3 bases: TGTGCCAGCAGTTACAGGGGAGGTGAGCAGTTCTTC. Its translation: CASSYRGGEQFF.

This chain uses TRBV19 with TRBJ1-5; 8 bases map to TRBD1. The V gene end was trimmed by 4 bases and the J gene end by 6 bases; junction bases not matched to a gene: 5. This CDR3 is built from 14 residues. Per the germline V gene, CDR1 is LNHDA and CDR2 is SQIVND (reference sequence). Here the CDR3 reads CASSTWDRSQPQHF. CDR3 nucleotide sequence: TGTGCCAGTAGTACTTGGGACAGGAGTCAGCCCCAGCATTTT.

Here the CDR3 reads CASSRQATNEKLFF. The CDR3 DNA sequence: TGCGCCAGCAGCCGACAGGCAACTAATGAAAAACTGTTTTTT. The chain couples TRBV5-1 to TRBJ1-4; possibly TRBD1 for D (6 bases). With 4 bases removed from V and 0 bases from J, the gap between germline ends came to 7 bases. The germline gives CDR1 SGHRS, CDR2 YFSETQ. This CDR3 has 14 residues.

The rearrangement uses TRBV18 and TRBJ1-5, with 7 bases identical to TRBD1. The CDR3 is made up of 14 amino acids. Trimming removed 3 bases from V and 4 bases from J; junction bases left unmatched: 3. Germline values: CDR1 KGHSH, CDR2 LQKENI. The CDR3 loop is CASSPGTVNQPQHF. The DNA for the CDR3 is TGTGCCAGCTCACCCGGGACAGTTAATCAGCCCCAGCATTTT.

The chain recombines TRBV3-1 (or the pseudogene TRBV3-2) with TRBJ1-5; 7 positions agree with TRBD1. With 0 bases clipped from V and 0 bases from J, the junction kept 8 bases outside the gene matches. The CDR3 contains 18 residues. Looked up from germline, CDR1 is LGHDT and CDR2 is YNNKEL (reference sequence). The CDR3 coding sequence is TGTGCCAGCAGCCAAGATTATCCGGGACAGACTAGCAATCAGCCCCAGCATTTT. Translating it yields CASSQDYPGQTSNQPQHF.